This record covers a single TCR beta chain. Its antigen remains unknown. This sample stems from a study of cytomegalovirus exposure and HLA in healthy donors. These donors counted as nominally healthy when sampled, but unrecorded immune exposures were likely. Findings of the study overall: As a later analysis showed, several of the most significant clusters appeared to be linked to common viral pathogens. Serostatus for CMV was the only available immune exposure information.

CDR1 is LNHNV, CDR2 YYDKDF, per germline (reference sequence). Trimming took 7 bases from V and 3 from J; bases not matched to a gene: 5. CDR3 length: 14 amino acids. The study ran its PCR with 60 Vbeta and 13 Jbeta primers. The method was immunoSEQ multiplex PCR; TCRdb's version includes in-frame clones alone and lacks a portion of them. This sample has 150,000 or so clones; roughly 80% occur once, and the top ten carry about an eighth. Sample: PBMCs. This TCR was recovered from a man aged 35 to 55 in good health and CMV-seropositive. This chain links TRBV15 with TRBJ2-3; TRBD1 matches 9 bases. The CDR3 loop reads CATNNRGQTDTQYF. For the CDR3, the DNA is TGTGCCACCAATAACAGGGGGCAGACAGATACGCAGTATTTT.